These 7 T cell receptor beta chains came from one sample sequenced in a study of cytomegalovirus exposure and HLA in healthy donors. Use of 60 Vbeta and 13 Jbeta primers characterized the PCR. Assay used: immunoSEQ multiplex PCR; TCRdb lists only in-frame clones, some missing. The table shows 89,000 or so clones, with 70% to 90% occurring only once. The sample comprised PBMCs. All receptors come from a woman aged 18 to 35 in good health and CMV-seropositive.

The V gene is TRBV5-6, the J gene TRBJ2-3, with 11 bases lining up with TRBD2. There are 15 residues in the CDR3. Trimming took 4 bases from V and 5 from J; bases not matched to a gene: 6. The germline gives CDR1 SGHDT, CDR2 YYEEEE. The CDR3 is CASSIAGLAVDTQYF. Here the CDR3 DNA reads TGTGCCAGCAGCATCGCGGGACTAGCGGTAGATACGCAGTATTTT.

J is TRBJ2-3 and V is TRBV5-1, with TRBD1 matching over 7 bases. CDR3 length: 17 amino acids. Germline V CDR1 and CDR2: SGHRS, YFSETQ. Unmatched junction bases numbered 9, after V lost 0 bases and J lost 2 bases. The DNA of the CDR3 is TGCGCCAGCAGCTTGGCTCCCCTGGGACAGAACACAGATACGCAGTATTTT. Its protein is CASSLAPLGQNTDTQYF.

The chain uses TRBV7-6 and TRBJ2-1, with 10 positions matching TRBD2. This CDR3 is built from 15 residues. Germline V gene lookup returns CDR1 SGHVS and CDR2 FNYEAQ. Unmatched junction bases numbered 0, after V lost 2 bases and J lost 2 bases. The CDR3 here is CASSLTSGTYNEQFF. The DNA of the CDR3 is TGTGCCAGCAGCTTAACTAGCGGGACCTACAATGAGCAGTTCTTC.

CDR3 protein: CASSQEPFFVGGRHTDTQYF. In nucleotides, the CDR3 is TGTGCCAGCAGCCAAGAACCGTTTTTTGTGGGAGGCCGCCACACAGATACGCAGTATTTT. The genes are TRBV4-2 and TRBJ2-3; perhaps TRBD2 as D (6 bases). Germline V gene data show CDR1 as LGHNA and CDR2 as YNFKEQ. V lost 0 bases to trimming and J lost 2 bases, with 24 bases between them. The CDR3 loop spans 20 amino acids.

This clone occurred a few times. The chain employs TRBV7-6 and TRBJ1-5, with D perhaps TRBD1 (5 bases). Per germline, CDR1 SGHVS and CDR2 FNYEAQ. The V gene lost 4 bases and the J gene lost 4 bases, with 8 bases spanning the gap. This CDR3 has 13 amino acids. The CDR3 DNA follows: TGTGCCAGCAGCTCGGGGGGTAATCAGCCCCAGCATTTT. It specifies CASSSGGNQPQHF.

The CDR3 is CASSWKSSGGRTDTQYF. Here the CDR3 DNA reads TGTGCCAGCAGCTGGAAGTCTAGCGGGGGTCGCACAGATACGCAGTATTTT. The V call is TRBV13, the J call TRBJ2-3; the match to TRBD2 covers 10 bases. Germline CDR1 reads PRHDT; CDR2 reads FYEKMQ (reference sequence). The junction had 8 bases not matched to a gene; V was cut back by 4 bases and J by 1 base. CDR3 length: 17 amino acids.

The chain employs TRBV9 and TRBJ2-5, with a weak D call TRBD2 (6 bases). This CDR3 has 15 amino acids. Germline lookup yields CDR1 SGDLS and CDR2 YYNGEE. The germline V and J ends were trimmed by 4 bases and 3 bases, with 16 bases remaining between them. The CDR3 region is CASSCQLAEEETQYF. CDR3 DNA: TGTGCCAGCAGCTGCCAACTAGCAGAAGAAGAGACCCAGTACTTC.